These T cell receptor beta chains were read from a single sample in a study of blood T cell repertoires in COVID-19. The data were produced by immunoSEQ multiplex PCR, yet TCRdb's version contains in-frame clones alone and is incomplete. Among over 250,000 clones listed, approximately 83% were seen once. Material for sequencing was peripheral blood. These TCRs come from a woman between 50 and 59 years old who had recovered from COVID-19. The CDR3 runs from the conserved cysteine through the conserved F or W. A D gene is named only where the DNA matches it firmly. Size tells how often a clone was seen (once, few, many) or the class of an expanded clone, and some rows leave it out.

clone size	D gene	V gene	J gene	CDR3 protein	CDR3 DNA
.	TRBD1	TRBV19	TRBJ2-1	CASSPGQGARQGQFF	TGTGCCAGTAGTCCTGGACAGGGGGCGAGGCAAGGACAGTTCTTC
once	.	TRBV6-6	TRBJ1-1	CASRDLTGGNTEAFF	TGTGCCAGCAGGGACCTAACGGGGGGGAACACTGAAGCTTTCTTT
.	TRBD2	TRBV7-2	TRBJ2-1	CASSLEAGTPNEQFF	TGTGCCAGCAGCTTAGAAGCGGGAACCCCCAATGAGCAGTTCTTC
.	.	TRBV3-1/TRBV3-2	TRBJ1-3	CASSHTREGGNTIYF	TGTGCCAGCAGCCACACACGGGAGGGTGGAAACACCATATATTTT
few	TRBD1	TRBV19	TRBJ1-6	CASSTPPTGDNSPLHF	TGTGCCAGTAGTACCCCCCCGACAGGGGACAATTCACCCCTCCACTTT
.	.	TRBV7-2	TRBJ1-6	CASSLLARTGNNSPLHF	TGTGCCAGCAGCTTACTGGCTAGGACGGGGAATAATTCACCCCTCCACTTT
.	.	TRBV6-5	TRBJ1-2	CASSSRGAEGYTF	TGTGCCAGCAGTTCCCGTGGGGCGGAGGGCTACACCTTC
.	TRBD1	TRBV5-5	TRBJ2-7	CASSLGPGGIYEQYF	TGTGCCAGCAGCTTGGGGCCAGGGGGAATCTACGAGCAGTACTTC
few	.	TRBV19	TRBJ2-1	CASSLGEPSSYNEQFF	TGTGCCAGTAGTCTTGGGGAGCCGAGCTCCTACAATGAGCAGTTCTTC
.	.	TRBV18	TRBJ2-7	CASSPGLTYEQYF	TGTGCCAGCTCACCAGGACTGACGTACGAGCAGTACTTC
.	TRBD1	TRBV5-1	TRBJ2-7	CASSAQPGTGGFYEQYF	TGCGCCAGCAGCGCTCAACCCGGGACAGGGGGCTTTTACGAGCAGTACTTC
few	.	TRBV19	TRBJ1-1	CASSKQGKGLTDTEAFF	TGTGCCAGTAGTAAACAGGGTAAGGGTCTGACGGACACTGAAGCTTTCTTT
.	TRBD1	TRBV28	TRBJ1-5	CASSLPAGGWYSNQPQHF	TGTGCCAGCAGTCTACCGGCAGGGGGCTGGTATAGCAATCAGCCCCAGCATTTT
.	.	TRBV13	TRBJ1-4	CASVALRAPNEKLFF	TGTGCCAGCGTAGCCTTACGAGCTCCTAATGAAAAACTGTTTTTT
.	.	TRBV29-1	TRBJ2-5	CSVDPAATKETQYF	TGCAGCGTTGATCCGGCAGCGACCAAAGAGACCCAGTACTTC
.	.	TRBV4-1	TRBJ2-3	CASSQDPGILTDTQYF	TGCGCCAGCAGCCAAGATCCGGGTATATTGACAGATACGCAGTATTTT
.	.	TRBV7-2	TRBJ1-5	CASSRVVGNQPQHF	TGTGCCAGCAGCCGGGTAGTTGGCAATCAGCCCCAGCATTTT
.	TRBD2	TRBV5-5	TRBJ2-5	CASSLAASGDQETQYF	TGTGCCAGCAGCTTGGCGGCTAGCGGGGACCAAGAGACCCAGTACTTC
.	TRBD1	TRBV7-9	TRBJ1-1	CASSLQGAQGTEAFF	TGTGCCAGCAGCTTACAGGGGGCTCAAGGCACTGAAGCTTTCTTT
few	TRBD1	TRBV15	TRBJ2-3	CATSLGGTGKTQYF	TGTGCCACTTCCCTAGGCGGGACAGGGAAGACGCAGTATTTT
.	.	TRBV4-3	TRBJ1-3	CASSRQFISGNTIYF	TGCGCCAGCAGCCGACAGTTTATCTCTGGAAACACCATATATTTT
.	.	TRBV7-9	TRBJ1-4	CASSSNFEKLFF	TGTGCCAGCAGCTCAAACTTTGAAAAACTGTTTTTT
.	TRBD2	TRBV7-2	TRBJ2-7	CASSFSGLAGGPTYEQYF	TGTGCCAGCAGCTTTAGCGGATTAGCGGGAGGACCCACCTACGAGCAGTACTTC
few	.	TRBV5-6	TRBJ2-1	CASSFGGNNEQFF	TGTGCCAGCAGCTTCGGCGGGAACAATGAGCAGTTCTTC
once	TRBD2	TRBV27	TRBJ2-7	CASSLLAGSYEQYF	TGTGCCAGCAGTTTACTAGCGGGTAGCTACGAGCAGTACTTC
.	TRBD1	TRBV7-3	TRBJ2-1	CASSSTGTGVDNEQFF	TGTGCCAGCAGCTCCACCGGGACAGGGGTTGACAATGAGCAGTTCTTC
.	.	TRBV7-2	TRBJ1-5	CASSRGAYGGNQPQHF	TGTGCCAGCAGCCGGGGGGCCTATGGTGGGAATCAGCCCCAGCATTTT
.	.	TRBV19	TRBJ2-7	CASSIVAGNEQYF	TGTGCCAGTAGTATAGTAGCCGGGAACGAGCAGTACTTC
.	.	TRBV28	TRBJ1-5	CASSSPGISHFLNQPQHF	TGTGCCAGCAGTTCCCCAGGTATTTCCCATTTCTTAAATCAGCCCCAGCATTTT
once	TRBD2	TRBV3-1/TRBV3-2	TRBJ2-7	CASSQDRLAGAEQYF	TGTGCCAGCAGCCAAGATAGACTAGCGGGGGCCGAGCAGTACTTC
.	.	TRBV7-8	TRBJ1-4	CASSLGGVNEKLFF	TGTGCCAGCAGCTTAGGCGGCGTTAATGAAAAACTGTTTTTT
once	TRBD1	TRBV6-1	TRBJ1-5	CASSAGTGGSVSNQPQHF	TGTGCCAGCAGTGCCGGGACAGGGGGCAGTGTTAGCAATCAGCCCCAGCATTTT
few	.	TRBV7-9	TRBJ2-3	CASSLPGMDTQYF	TGTGCCAGCAGTTTACCGGGGATGGATACGCAGTATTTT
once	.	TRBV7-8	TRBJ1-1	CASSRLDIRNTEAFF	TGTGCCAGCAGCCGGTTGGACATAAGGAACACTGAAGCTTTCTTT
.	.	TRBV6-2/TRBV6-3	TRBJ2-2	CASSSPADTGELFF	TGTGCCAGCAGTTCCCCCGCGGACACCGGGGAGCTGTTTTTT
.	.	TRBV5-4	TRBJ1-1	CASSPITGFTEAFF	TGTGCCAGCAGCCCGATAACAGGGTTCACTGAAGCTTTCTTT
.	.	TRBV19	TRBJ1-5	CASTDGVMWFSQPQHF	TGTGCCAGTACCGACGGGGTTATGTGGTTTAGTCAGCCCCAGCATTTT
once	.	TRBV6-5	TRBJ2-3	CASSYWTDGTDTQYF	TGTGCCAGCAGTTACTGGACAGATGGCACAGATACGCAGTATTTT
.	TRBD2	TRBV7-2	TRBJ2-7	CASSNSGGPLGEQYF	TGTGCCAGCAGCAACAGCGGGGGCCCCCTGGGGGAGCAGTACTTC
few	TRBD2	TRBV29-1	TRBJ2-7	CSYRGGTYEQYF	TGCAGCTACCGGGGGGGAACCTACGAGCAGTACTTC
.	.	TRBV10-3	TRBJ2-1	CAISDLGQVNYNEQFF	TGTGCCATCAGTGACTTGGGGCAGGTAAACTACAATGAGCAGTTCTTC
.	.	TRBV27	TRBJ2-7	CASSFGSGRSYEQYF	TGTGCCAGCAGTTTTGGAAGCGGACGTTCCTACGAGCAGTACTTC
.	TRBD1	TRBV27	TRBJ2-3	CASSLQGADTQYF	TGTGCCAGCAGTTTACAGGGGGCAGATACGCAGTATTTT
once	TRBD1	TRBV5-1	TRBJ1-2	CASSSRQGRNYGYTF	TGCGCCAGCAGCTCCCGACAGGGTCGGAACTATGGCTACACCTTC
.	TRBD1	TRBV7-2	TRBJ2-7	CASSFRGGPYEQYF	TGTGCCAGCAGCTTTCGAGGGGGCCCCTACGAGCAGTACTTC
.	TRBD1	TRBV6-6	TRBJ1-5	CASTPDRGRGNQPQHF	TGTGCCAGCACTCCCGACAGGGGCCGGGGCAATCAGCCCCAGCATTTT
.	TRBD2	TRBV7-9	TRBJ2-1	CASSQILPSGGEFF	TGTGCCAGCAGCCAAATCCTACCTAGCGGGGGGGAGTTCTTC
.	.	TRBV27	TRBJ2-7	CASSSIGSGAYEQYF	TGTGCCAGCAGTTCCATCGGGTCAGGGGCTTACGAGCAGTACTTC
.	.	TRBV27	TRBJ2-7	CASSPSDREGHEQYF	TGTGCCAGCAGCCCTTCGGACAGGGAGGGCCACGAGCAGTACTTC
.	.	TRBV5-1	TRBJ1-1	CASSLAPGTNTEAFF	TGCGCCAGCAGCTTGGCACCCGGGACAAACACTGAAGCTTTCTTT
.	.	TRBV28	TRBJ2-7	CASSLWGDGGYEQYF	TGTGCCAGCAGTTTGTGGGGGGATGGGGGATACGAGCAGTACTTC
.	TRBD2	TRBV27	TRBJ2-3	CASSSNSGRTDTQYF	TGTGCCAGCAGTTCAAATAGCGGGAGAACAGATACGCAGTATTTT
many	TRBD1	TRBV19	TRBJ1-5	CASSTQTGLNQPQHF	TGTGCCAGTAGTACCCAGACAGGGCTCAATCAGCCCCAGCATTTT